This T cell receptor beta chain was captured by sequencing in a study of T cell changes during pregnancy in multiple sclerosis (dated by TCRdb to between 2018 and 2021). Broadly, across the study: In women with multiple sclerosis, the researchers looked at how the T cell repertoire shifted as pregnancy progressed.

To prepare the library, the immunoSEQ multiplex PCR assay was applied. In its TCRdb copy, this immuneACCESS table keeps in-frame sequences only and misses some clones. Where compared with another copy, unresolved V genes explain less than half of these, and the others have no known cause. The sample table lists 50,000 to 60,000 clones, about 90% of them with a count of one. The ten largest clones add up to 0.16% of the sample. Points on this clone: What this receptor recognizes is not known. No base qualities exist here, and no much larger clone lies one base off it.

The germline ends are 12 bases apart after V is trimmed by 6 bases and J by 7 bases. The CDR3 has 11 amino acids, counting the end cysteine and phenylalanine. CDR3 DNA is the only sequence kept; it has 33 bases, read in frame from the first base. The germline V gene supplies CDR1 SQVTM and CDR2 ANQGSEA. The rearrangement combines TRBV29-1 with TRBJ1-1; TRBD1 is a weak D gene call, 5 bases matching. The starting material was CD4+ T cells from peripheral blood mononuclear cells, obtained after pregnancy. This sequence was found in a female donor in good health, enrolled as a control in a pregnancy study. The CDR3 protein is CSVHDSLEAFF. The DNA is TGCAGCGTCCACGACAGTCTTGAAGCTTTCTTT. The variable domain in full, with residues beyond the CDR3 obtained from the reference TRBV29-1 and TRBJ1-1 genes, is SAVISQKPSRDICQRGTSLTIQCQVDSQVTMMFWYRQQPGQSLTLIATANQGSEATYESGFVIDKFPISRPNLTFSTLTVSNMSPEDSSIYLCSVHDSLEAFFGQGTRLTVV.